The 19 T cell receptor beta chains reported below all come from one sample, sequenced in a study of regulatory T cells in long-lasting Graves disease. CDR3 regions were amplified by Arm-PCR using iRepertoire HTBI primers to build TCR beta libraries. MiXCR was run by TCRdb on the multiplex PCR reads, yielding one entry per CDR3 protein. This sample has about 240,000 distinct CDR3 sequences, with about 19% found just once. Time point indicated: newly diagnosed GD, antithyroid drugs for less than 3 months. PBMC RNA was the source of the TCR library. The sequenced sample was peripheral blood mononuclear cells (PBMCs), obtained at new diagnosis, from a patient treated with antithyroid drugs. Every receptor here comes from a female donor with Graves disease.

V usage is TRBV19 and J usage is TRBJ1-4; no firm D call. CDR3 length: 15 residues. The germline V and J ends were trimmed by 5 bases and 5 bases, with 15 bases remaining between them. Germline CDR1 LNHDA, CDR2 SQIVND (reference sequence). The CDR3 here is CASSSGLYSNEKLFF. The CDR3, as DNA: TGTGCCAGTAGTTCCGGGCTATACTCCAATGAAAAACTGTTTTTT.

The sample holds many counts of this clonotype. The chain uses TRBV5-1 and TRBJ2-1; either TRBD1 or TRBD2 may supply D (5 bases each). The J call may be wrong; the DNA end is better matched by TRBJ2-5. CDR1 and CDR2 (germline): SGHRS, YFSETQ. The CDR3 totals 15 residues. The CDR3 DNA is TGCGCCAGCAGCTTGTCAGCAGGGACCCAAGAGACCCAGTACTTC. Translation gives CASSLSAGTQETQYF.

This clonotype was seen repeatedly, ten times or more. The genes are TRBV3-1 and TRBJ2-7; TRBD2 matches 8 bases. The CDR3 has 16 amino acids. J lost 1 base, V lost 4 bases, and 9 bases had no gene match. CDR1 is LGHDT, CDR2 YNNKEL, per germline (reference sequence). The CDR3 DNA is TGTGCCAGCAGCCCTACGACTAGCGCTATATCCTACGAGCAGTACTTC. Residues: CASSPTTSAISYEQYF.

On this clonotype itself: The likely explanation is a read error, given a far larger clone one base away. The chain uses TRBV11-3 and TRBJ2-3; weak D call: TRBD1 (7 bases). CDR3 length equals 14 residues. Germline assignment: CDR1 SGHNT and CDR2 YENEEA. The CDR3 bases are TGTGCCGGCAGGGGAGGACAGGTTCGGGATACGCAGTATTTT. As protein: CAGRGGQVRDTQYF.

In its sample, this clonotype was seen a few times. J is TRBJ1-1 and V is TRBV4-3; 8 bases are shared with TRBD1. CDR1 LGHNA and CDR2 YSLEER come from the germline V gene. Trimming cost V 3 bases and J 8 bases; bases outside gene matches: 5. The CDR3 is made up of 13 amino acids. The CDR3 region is CASSQDRAWEAFF. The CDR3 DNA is TGCGCCAGCAGCCAGGACAGGGCGTGGGAAGCTTTCTTT.

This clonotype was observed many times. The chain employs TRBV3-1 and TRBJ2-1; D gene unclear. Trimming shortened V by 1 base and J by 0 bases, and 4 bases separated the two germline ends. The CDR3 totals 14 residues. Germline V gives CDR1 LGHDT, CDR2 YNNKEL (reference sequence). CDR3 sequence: CASSQASSYNEQFF. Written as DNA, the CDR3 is TGTGCCAGCAGCCAAGCGAGCTCCTACAATGAGCAGTTCTTC.

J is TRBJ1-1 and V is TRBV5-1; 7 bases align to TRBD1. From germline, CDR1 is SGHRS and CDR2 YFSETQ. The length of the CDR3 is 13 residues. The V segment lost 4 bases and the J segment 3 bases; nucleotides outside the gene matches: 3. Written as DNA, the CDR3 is TGCGCCAGCAGCACAGACAGGGACACTGAAGCTTTCTTT. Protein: CASSTDRDTEAFF.

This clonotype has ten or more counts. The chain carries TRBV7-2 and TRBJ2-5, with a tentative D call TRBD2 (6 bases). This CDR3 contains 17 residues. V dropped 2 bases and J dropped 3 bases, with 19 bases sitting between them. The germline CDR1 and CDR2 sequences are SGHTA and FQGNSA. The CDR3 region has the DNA TGTGCCAGCAGCTTAAGGGGCGGAGGGTCCCGTGAAGAGACCCAGTACTTC. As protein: CASSLRGGGSREETQYF.

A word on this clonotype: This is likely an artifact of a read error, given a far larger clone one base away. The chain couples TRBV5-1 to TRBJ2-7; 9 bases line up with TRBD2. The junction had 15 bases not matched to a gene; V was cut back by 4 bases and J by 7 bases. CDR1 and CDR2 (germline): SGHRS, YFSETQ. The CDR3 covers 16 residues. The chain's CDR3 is CASSLLAGEAYNEQYF. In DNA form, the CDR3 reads TGCGCCAGCAGCCTATTAGCGGGGGAAGCCTACAATGAGCAGTACTTC.

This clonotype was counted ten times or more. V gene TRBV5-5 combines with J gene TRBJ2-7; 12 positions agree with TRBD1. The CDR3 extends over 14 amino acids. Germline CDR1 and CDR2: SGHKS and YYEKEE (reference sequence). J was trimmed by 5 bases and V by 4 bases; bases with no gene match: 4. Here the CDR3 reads CASSPGQGADEQYF. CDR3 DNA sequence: TGTGCCAGCAGCCCGGGACAGGGGGCTGACGAGCAGTACTTC.

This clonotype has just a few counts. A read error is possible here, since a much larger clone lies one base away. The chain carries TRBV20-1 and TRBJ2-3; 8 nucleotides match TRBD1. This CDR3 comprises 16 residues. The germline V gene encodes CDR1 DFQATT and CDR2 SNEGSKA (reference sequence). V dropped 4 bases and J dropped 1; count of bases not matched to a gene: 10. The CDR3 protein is CSATPPGGAGTDTQYF. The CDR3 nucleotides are TGCAGTGCTACCCCCCCAGGGGGCGCCGGCACAGATACGCAGTATTTT.

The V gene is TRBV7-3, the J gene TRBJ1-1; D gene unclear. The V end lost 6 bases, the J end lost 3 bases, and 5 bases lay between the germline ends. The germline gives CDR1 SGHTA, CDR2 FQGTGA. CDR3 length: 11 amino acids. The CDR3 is CASSADTEAFF. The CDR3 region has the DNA TGTGCCAGCAGTGCTGACACTGAAGCTTTCTTT.

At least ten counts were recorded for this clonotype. CDR3 in amino acids: CSATSLTGGGTDTQYF. DNA for the CDR3: TGCAGTGCTACCTCTCTGACAGGGGGAGGGACAGATACGCAGTATTTT. The rearrangement links TRBV20-1 to TRBJ2-3, with TRBD1 identical over 9 bases. Per the germline V gene, CDR1 is DFQATT and CDR2 is SNEGSKA (reference sequence). V was clipped by 4 bases and J by 3 bases; unmatched bases: 11. The CDR3 is 16 residues long.

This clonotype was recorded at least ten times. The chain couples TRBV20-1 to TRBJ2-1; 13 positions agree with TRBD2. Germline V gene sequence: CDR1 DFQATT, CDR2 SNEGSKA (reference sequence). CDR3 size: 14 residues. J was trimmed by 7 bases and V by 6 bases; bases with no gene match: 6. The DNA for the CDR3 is TGCAGTGCCACCGGACTAGCGGGAGTGAATGAGCAGTTCTTC. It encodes CSATGLAGVNEQFF.

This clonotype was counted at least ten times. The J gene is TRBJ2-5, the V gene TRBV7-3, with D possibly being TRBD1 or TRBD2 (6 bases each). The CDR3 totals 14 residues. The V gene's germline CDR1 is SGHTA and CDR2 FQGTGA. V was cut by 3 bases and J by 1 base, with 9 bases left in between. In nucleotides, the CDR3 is TGTGCCAGCAGCTTTAGGGGGGTCCAAGAGACCCAGTACTTC. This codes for CASSFRGVQETQYF.

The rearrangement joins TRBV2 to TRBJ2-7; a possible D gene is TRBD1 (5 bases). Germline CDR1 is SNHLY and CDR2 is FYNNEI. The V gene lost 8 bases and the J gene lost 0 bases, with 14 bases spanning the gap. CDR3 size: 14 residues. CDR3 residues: CASQIGVSSYEQYF. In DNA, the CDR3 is TGTGCCAGCCAGATAGGGGTGAGCTCCTACGAGCAGTACTTC.

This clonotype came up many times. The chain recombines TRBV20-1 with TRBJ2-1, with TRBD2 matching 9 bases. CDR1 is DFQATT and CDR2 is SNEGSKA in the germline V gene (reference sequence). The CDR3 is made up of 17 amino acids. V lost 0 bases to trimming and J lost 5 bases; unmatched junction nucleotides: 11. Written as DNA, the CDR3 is TGCAGTGCTAGAGAATATCCCCTAGCGGGGACCCACAATGAGCAGTTCTTC. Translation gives CSAREYPLAGTHNEQFF.

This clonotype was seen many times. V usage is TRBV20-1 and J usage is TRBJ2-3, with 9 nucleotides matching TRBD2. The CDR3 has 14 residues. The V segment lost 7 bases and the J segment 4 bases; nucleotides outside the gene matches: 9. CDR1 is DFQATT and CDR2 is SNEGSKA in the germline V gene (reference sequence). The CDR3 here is CSGRSGGIPDTQYF. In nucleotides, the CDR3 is TGCAGTGGGCGTAGCGGGGGAATTCCAGATACGCAGTATTTT.

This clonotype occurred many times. CDR3 coding DNA: TGTGCCAGCAGCTTGGAGGGTTTTCGTGGCTACACCTTC. Translated: CASSLEGFRGYTF. This chain connects TRBV7-9 to TRBJ1-2, with D unresolved. V was clipped by 3 bases and J by 7 bases, with 12 bases between them. Looked up from germline, CDR1 is SEHNR and CDR2 is FQNEAQ (reference sequence). The CDR3 is 13 residues long.